The clone carrying this T cell receptor (beta chain) was recorded a few times. This specimen comes from a study of cytomegalovirus exposure and HLA in healthy donors. Germline V gene sequence: CDR1 MGHDK, CDR2 SYGVNS. The V end was cut by 8 bases, the J end by 1 base, with 8 bases between. The CDR3 has 12 residues. The PCR had 60 Vbeta and 13 Jbeta primers. Generated by immunoSEQ multiplex PCR, the TCRdb table keeps only in-frame clones and is missing some. This table holds about 130,000 clones, around 72% found once. The chain combines TRBV25-1 with TRBJ1-1; D is unclear. The sequenced sample was PBMCs. The sequence derives from a man between 50 and 59 years old in good health and CMV-seropositive. This chain's CDR3 is CASAAQNTEAFF. The CDR3 DNA is TGTGCCAGCGCGGCACAGAACACTGAAGCTTTCTTT.